This TCR beta chain was sequenced in a study of cytomegalovirus exposure and HLA in healthy donors. Study-wide background: As an earlier analysis found, roughly 180 million T cells yielded 90 million to 140 million unique TCR beta sequences.

In the PCR, 60 Vbeta and 13 Jbeta primers were used. The assay was immunoSEQ multiplex PCR, and TCRdb's table has in-frame clones only and misses some. The sample shows roughly 77,000 clones, about 9.5% of them seen only once. In germline, CDR1 is MGHRA, CDR2 YSYEKL. V lost 3 bases to trimming and J lost 7 bases; unmatched junction nucleotides: 13. This CDR3 is built from 16 residues. Whole-study findings and limits: Excluded were some V segments that proved indistinguishable, including TRBV6-2 and TRBV6-3. Later analysis identified around 15,000 TCR beta sequences associated with HLA alleles, using a false discovery rate threshold of 0.05. Accurate prediction of most subjects' HLA-A and HLA-B alleles from TCR beta sequences was reported.

This clone was seen a few times. Its antigen is currently unknown. Sequenced: PBMCs. This sequence joins TRBV4-1 and TRBJ1-2; 8 bases are shared with TRBD1. The source of this sequence is a man aged 60 to 69 in good health and CMV-seropositive. CDR3 nucleotide sequence: TGCGCCAGCAGCCATACCACTGACACGGACAGGGCTGGCTACACCTTC. Translating it yields CASSHTTDTDRAGYTF.